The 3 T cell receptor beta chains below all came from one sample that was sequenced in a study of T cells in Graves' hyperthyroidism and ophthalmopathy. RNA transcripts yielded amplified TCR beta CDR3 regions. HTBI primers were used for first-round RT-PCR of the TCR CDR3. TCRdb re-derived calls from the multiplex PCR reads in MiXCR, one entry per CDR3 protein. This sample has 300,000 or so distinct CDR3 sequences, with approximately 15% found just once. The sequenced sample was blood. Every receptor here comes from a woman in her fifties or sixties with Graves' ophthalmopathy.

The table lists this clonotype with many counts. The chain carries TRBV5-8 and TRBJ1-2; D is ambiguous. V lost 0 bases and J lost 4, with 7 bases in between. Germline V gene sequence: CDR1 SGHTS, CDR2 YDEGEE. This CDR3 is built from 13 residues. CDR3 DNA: TGTGCCAGCAGCTTGGAGTATGGCTATGGCTACACCTTC. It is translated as CASSLEYGYGYTF.

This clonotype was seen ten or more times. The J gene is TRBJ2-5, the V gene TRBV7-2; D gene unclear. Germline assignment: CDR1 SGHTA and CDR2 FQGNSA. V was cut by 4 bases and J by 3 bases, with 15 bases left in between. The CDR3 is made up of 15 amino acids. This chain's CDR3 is CASSSYSTAKETQYF. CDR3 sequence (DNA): TGTGCCAGCAGCTCCTACAGTACAGCAAAAGAGACCCAGTACTTC. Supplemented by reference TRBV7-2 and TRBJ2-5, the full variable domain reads GAGVSQSPSNKVTEKGKDVELRCDPISGHTALYWYRQSLGQGLEFLIYFQGNSAPDKSGLPSDRFSAERTGGSVSTLTIQRTQQEDSAVYLCASSSYSTAKETQYFGPGTRLLVL.

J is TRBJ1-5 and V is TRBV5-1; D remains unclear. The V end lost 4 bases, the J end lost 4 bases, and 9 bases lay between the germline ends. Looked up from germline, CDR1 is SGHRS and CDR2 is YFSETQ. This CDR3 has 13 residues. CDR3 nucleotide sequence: TGCGCCAGCAGCACGGGTCCGAATCAGCCCCAGCATTTT. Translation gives CASSTGPNQPQHF.